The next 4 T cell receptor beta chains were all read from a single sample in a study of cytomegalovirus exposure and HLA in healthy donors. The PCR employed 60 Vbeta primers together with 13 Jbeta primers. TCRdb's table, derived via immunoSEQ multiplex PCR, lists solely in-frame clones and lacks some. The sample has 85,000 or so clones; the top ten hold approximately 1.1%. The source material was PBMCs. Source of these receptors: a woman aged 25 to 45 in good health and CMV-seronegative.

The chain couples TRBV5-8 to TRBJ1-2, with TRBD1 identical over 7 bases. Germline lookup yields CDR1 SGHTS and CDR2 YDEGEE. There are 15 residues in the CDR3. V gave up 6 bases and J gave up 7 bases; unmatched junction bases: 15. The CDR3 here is CASTNGDSLGVGYTF. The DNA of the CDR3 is TGTGCCAGCACCAACGGGGACAGTCTGGGTGTTGGCTACACCTTC.

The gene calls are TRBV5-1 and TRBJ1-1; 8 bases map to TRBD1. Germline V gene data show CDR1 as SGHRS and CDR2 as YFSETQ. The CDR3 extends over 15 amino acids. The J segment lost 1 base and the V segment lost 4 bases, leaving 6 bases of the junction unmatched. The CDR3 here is CASSPMTGENTEAFF. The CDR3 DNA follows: TGCGCCAGCAGCCCTATGACAGGGGAGAACACTGAAGCTTTCTTT.

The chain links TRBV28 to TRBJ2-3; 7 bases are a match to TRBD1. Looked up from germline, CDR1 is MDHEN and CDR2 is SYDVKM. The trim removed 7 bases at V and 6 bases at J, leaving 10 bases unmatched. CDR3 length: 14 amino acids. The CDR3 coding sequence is TGTGCCAGCACCTGGACAGGCCTTAGGGATACGCAGTATTTT. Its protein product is CASTWTGLRDTQYF.

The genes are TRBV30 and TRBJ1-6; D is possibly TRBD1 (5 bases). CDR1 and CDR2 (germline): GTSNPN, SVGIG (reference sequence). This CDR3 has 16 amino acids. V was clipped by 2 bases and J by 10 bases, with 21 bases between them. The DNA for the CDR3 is TGTGCCTGGAGTCCTTCCGAAGGGGCTCTAGGGTCACCCCTCCACTTT. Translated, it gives CAWSPSEGALGSPLHF.